This TCR beta chain was sequenced in a study of T cells in localized non-small cell lung cancer. Broader study findings: Detection in adjacent lung was observed for a median 57 of the top 100 tumor clones. Uninvolved nearby lung showed the greatest T cell clonality, exceeding that found in tumor.

Concerning this clone itself: Antigen: not known.

The CDR3 spans 14 residues. V shed 1 base and J shed 4 bases, with 11 bases lying between them. CDR1 is SGHAT, CDR2 FQNNGV, per germline. Repertoires were generated with immunoSEQ multiplex PCR, while TCRdb's copy carries only in-frame clones and drops some. Of tens of thousands of clones listed, roughly 88% are singletons. The chain links TRBV11-2 to TRBJ2-7, with D perhaps TRBD2 (7 bases). The clonotype originates from a man aged 35-69 years with stage II lung adenocarcinoma. Sequenced here: PBMCs, sampled before any cancer treatment. CDR3 in DNA: TGTGCCAGCAGCTTAGGGAGGGGGGGGTACGAGCAGTACTTC. This sequence encodes CASSLGRGGYEQYF.